One and the same sample provided the 27 T cell receptor beta chains below, sequenced in a study of spatial heterogeneity in lung cancer. Time point described: blood at routine non-recurrence follow-up after resection. Whole RNA, which was extracted from tumor, nontumor lung tissue or frozen PBMC, was sequenced without any cell sorting. MiXCR, applied by TCRdb to the 5' RACE reads, yields one record per CDR3 protein. The sample lists 95,000 to 130,000 distinct CDR3 sequences; 12% were seen once. The starting material was PBMCs, obtained at follow-up. The receptors derive from a male donor with early-stage non-small cell lung cancer.

This clonotype has a count of ten or more. The chain has TRBV19 and TRBJ2-6; D is tentatively TRBD1 or TRBD2 (5 bases each). The V end was cut by 5 bases, the J end by 0 bases, with 20 bases between. The CDR3 extends over 19 amino acids. Germline CDR1 is LNHDA and CDR2 is SQIVND (reference sequence). The CDR3 nucleotides are TGTGCCAGTAGTCTCCCGGGGAGAGAGGGGCCCTCTGGGGCCAACGTCCTGACTTTC. Its protein product is CASSLPGREGPSGANVLTF.

The chain is built from TRBV12-3 or TRBV12-4 and TRBJ1-2; maybe TRBD1 (5 bases). V was cut by 3 bases and J by 2 bases, with 16 bases left in between. The length of the CDR3 is 16 residues. CDR3 residues: CASSFSPRQPNYGYTF. CDR3 nucleotide sequence: TGTGCCAGCAGTTTTTCCCCCAGACAGCCCAACTATGGCTACACCTTC.

As regards this clonotype: This may be a read error: a much more frequent sequence differs by one nucleotide. V usage is TRBV4-1 and J usage is TRBJ1-5, with TRBD1 identical over 7 bases. CDR3 length: 14 amino acids. The germline gives CDR1 MGHRA, CDR2 YSYEKL. Trimming at V came to 5 bases and at J to 5 bases, leaving 6 bases not matched to a gene. The chain's CDR3 is CASSGGQSYQPQHF. For the CDR3, the DNA is TGCGCCAGCAGCGGGGGACAGAGCTATCAGCCCCAGCATTTT.

Ten or more counts support this clonotype. The chain combines TRBV9 with TRBJ1-3; no clear D. Per germline, CDR1 SGDLS and CDR2 YYNGEE. The CDR3 totals 14 residues. V was clipped by 0 bases and J by 0 bases, with 4 bases between them. Written as DNA, the CDR3 is TGTGCCAGCAGCGTAGAGATCTCTGGAAACACCATATATTTT. Residues: CASSVEISGNTIYF.

Ten or more counts support this clonotype. The J gene is TRBJ1-3, the V gene TRBV11-2; D gene unclear. Trimming took off 4 bases at V and 2 bases at J, with 9 bases between the two ends. The CDR3 length is 14 residues. Per germline, CDR1 SGHAT and CDR2 FQNNGV. The CDR3 protein is CASSSGPTGNTIYF. CDR3 sequence (DNA): TGTGCCAGCAGCTCCGGACCAACTGGAAACACCATATATTTT.

Notes on this clonotype: This could be a read error, since a much larger clone is one nucleotide away. V usage is TRBV7-3 and J usage is TRBJ2-1, with 10 bases identical to TRBD2. V gave up 5 bases and J gave up 4 bases; unmatched junction bases: 2. This CDR3 comprises 14 residues. Germline CDR1 reads SGHTA; CDR2 reads FQGTGA. DNA for the CDR3: TGTGCCAGCAGCCTAGCGGGGGTGTACAATGAGCAGTTCTTC. Its protein is CASSLAGVYNEQFF.

This clonotype came up many times. The chain links TRBV28 to TRBJ2-4, with 9 bases that match TRBD1. Germline trimming cut 1 base from V and 3 bases from J; bases unmatched to any gene: 10. The CDR3 runs to 18 residues. In germline, CDR1 is MDHEN, CDR2 SYDVKM. In nucleotides, the CDR3 is TGTGCCAGCAGTTTATACCCCTGGGGACAGGGTGACAAAAACATTCAGTACTTC. Translating gives CASSLYPWGQGDKNIQYF.

The rearrangement joins TRBV4-2 to TRBJ2-5; no clear D gene. The CDR3 sequence is 14 residues long. Trimming shortened V by 1 base and J by 1 base, and 7 bases separated the two germline ends. Germline V gives CDR1 LGHNA, CDR2 YNFKEQ. CDR3 region: CASSQAKAQETQYF. The CDR3 DNA reads as TGTGCCAGCAGCCAAGCGAAAGCCCAAGAGACCCAGTACTTC.

This chain uses TRBV6-2 or TRBV6-3 with TRBJ2-3; the D is unclear. Trimming took off 2 bases at V and 3 bases at J, with 9 bases between the two ends. The germline CDR1 and CDR2 sequences are MNHEY and SVGEGT. The CDR3 consists of 14 residues. In nucleotides, the CDR3 is TGTGCCAGCAGTTACCCACCGATAACAGATACGCAGTATTTT. Its translation: CASSYPPITDTQYF.

This clonotype was counted many times. This chain links TRBV2 with TRBJ2-5; 7 positions agree with TRBD1. The CDR3 extends over 14 amino acids. The trim removed 4 bases at V and 5 bases at J, leaving 7 bases unmatched. Germline V gene sequence: CDR1 SNHLY, CDR2 FYNNEI. Written as DNA, the CDR3 is TGTGCCAGCAGTGGACAGGGTCGGGCGGAGACCCAGTACTTC. Its protein product is CASSGQGRAETQYF.

This clonotype was seen more than once but under ten times. This chain connects TRBV20-1 to TRBJ2-6, with D possibly TRBD2 on 5 matching bases. Trimming took off 3 bases at V and 4 bases at J, with 10 bases between the two ends. CDR3 length: 14 residues. Germline V lookup: CDR1 DFQATT, CDR2 SNEGSKA (reference sequence). CDR3 in DNA: TGCAGTGCTAGTAAACTAGTAGGGGCCAACGTCCTGACTTTC. This translates into CSASKLVGANVLTF.

This clonotype was recorded at least ten times. The rearrangement links TRBV4-1 to TRBJ1-2, with 11 bases matching TRBD1. Germline lookup yields CDR1 MGHRA and CDR2 YSYEKL. This CDR3 has 15 residues. V lost 5 bases to trimming and J lost 4 bases; unmatched junction nucleotides: 6. In nucleotides, the CDR3 is TGCGCCAGCAGCGAGCGGACAGGGGGCTTCTATGGCTACACCTTC. Translation: CASSERTGGFYGYTF.

This clonotype was counted at least ten times. J is TRBJ2-7 and V is TRBV7-2; 11 bases match TRBD2. CDR3 length: 14 residues. Germline assignment: CDR1 SGHTA and CDR2 FQGNSA. After removal of 5 bases from V and 4 bases from J, the junction contained 4 bases not matched to a gene. The CDR3 region has the DNA TGTGCCAGCAGCGACACTAGCGGGGGTTACGAGCAGTACTTC. As protein: CASSDTSGGYEQYF.

This clonotype was seen repeatedly, ten times or more. V gene TRBV5-1 combines with J gene TRBJ2-1; D is ambiguous. This CDR3 comprises 17 residues. V lost 4 bases and J 4 bases, leaving 21 bases between the germline ends. The germline CDR1 and CDR2 sequences are SGHRS and YFSETQ. DNA of the CDR3: TGCGCCAGCAGCCCGGCGAGCGCCAGGAGCCTTTACAATGAGCAGTTCTTC. Its protein is CASSPASARSLYNEQFF.

The chain employs TRBV2 and TRBJ1-5, with D unclear. This CDR3 spans 16 amino acids. Trimming stripped 3 bases from V and 0 bases from J, with 12 bases between. The germline V gene encodes CDR1 SNHLY and CDR2 FYNNEI. DNA of the CDR3: TGTGCCAGCAGTGAGTCCAACATCTATAGCAATCAGCCCCAGCATTTT. Amino acid sequence: CASSESNIYSNQPQHF.

The chain has TRBV5-6 and TRBJ2-2; D may be TRBD2 (5 bases). The CDR3 is 14 residues long. The V end was cut by 1 base, the J end by 4 bases, with 8 bases between. CDR1 is SGHDT, CDR2 YYEEEE, per germline. The CDR3 sequence is CASSLKRGTGELFF. In DNA, the CDR3 is TGTGCCAGCAGCTTGAAACGGGGCACCGGGGAGCTGTTTTTT. The full variable domain, rest sourced from reference TRBV5-6 and TRBJ2-2, is DAGVTQSPTHLIKTRGQQVTLRCSPKSGHDTVSWYQQALGQGPQFIFQYYEEEERQRGNFPDRFSGHQFPNYSSELNVNALLLGDSALYLCASSLKRGTGELFFGEGSRLTVL.

The J gene is TRBJ2-5, the V gene TRBV7-9; perhaps TRBD1 as D (6 bases). CDR1 SEHNR and CDR2 FQNEAQ come from the germline V gene (reference sequence). The germline V and J ends were trimmed by 4 bases and 1 base, with 10 bases remaining between them. CDR3 length: 14 amino acids. The CDR3 is CASSSFRGQETQYF. For the CDR3, the DNA is TGTGCCAGCAGCTCTTTCAGGGGCCAAGAGACCCAGTACTTC. The full variable domain, rest sourced from reference TRBV7-9 and TRBJ2-5, is DTGVSQNPRHKITKRGQNVTFRCDPISEHNRLYWYRQTLGQGPEFLTYFQNEAQLEKSRLLSDRFSAERPKGSFSTLEIQRTEQGDSAMYLCASSSFRGQETQYFGPGTRLLVL.

This clonotype was found many times. This chain's CDR3 is CASSSGQLVKAFF. In DNA, the CDR3 is TGTGCCAGCAGCTCCGGACAGCTAGTAAAAGCTTTCTTT. J is TRBJ1-1 and V is TRBV5-5; the D gene is possibly TRBD1 (6 bases). The germline V gene encodes CDR1 SGHKS and CDR2 YYEKEE (reference sequence). The ends were cut back, 3 bases at V and 9 bases at J, with 15 bases in the middle. The CDR3 consists of 13 residues.

This clonotype has a count of ten or more. CDR3 amino acids: CASSSRDQTNTGELFF. As DNA, the CDR3 is TGTGCCAGCAGTTCACGGGACCAAACGAACACCGGGGAGCTGTTTTTT. This rearrangement joins TRBV7-2 to TRBJ2-2, with D possibly being TRBD1 or TRBD2 (5 bases each). CDR3 length: 16 residues. The ends were cut back, 6 bases at V and 0 bases at J, with 14 bases in the middle. Germline CDR1 is SGHTA and CDR2 is FQGNSA.

This clonotype has only a few counts. The rearrangement joins TRBV28 to TRBJ2-2; 7 bases are a match to TRBD2. The length of the CDR3 is 15 residues. Germline CDR1 reads MDHEN; CDR2 reads SYDVKM. V shed 5 bases, J shed 2 bases, and the junction held 5 bases outside the gene matches. The CDR3 loop is CASSPGGINTGELFF. CDR3 bases: TGTGCCAGCAGTCCCGGGGGGATTAACACCGGGGAGCTGTTTTTT.

There are many counts of this clonotype. The chain is built from TRBV29-1 and TRBJ2-2; no clear D. Germline V gene sequence: CDR1 SQVTM, CDR2 ANQGSEA. The ends were cut back, 4 bases at V and 2 bases at J, with 8 bases in the middle. This CDR3 has 13 amino acids. This CDR3 is CSVVGGNTGELFF. The CDR3 DNA sequence: TGCAGCGTTGTGGGTGGTAACACCGGGGAGCTGTTTTTT.

This chain uses TRBV6-1 with TRBJ2-5; weak D call: TRBD1 (6 bases). Trimming shortened V by 4 bases and J by 4 bases, and 13 bases separated the two germline ends. Germline CDR1 MNHNS, CDR2 SASEGT. The CDR3 has 14 amino acids. The CDR3 DNA follows: TGTGCCAGCAGTGTCGGCCCAGGGGTAGAGACCCAGTACTTC. Translation gives CASSVGPGVETQYF.

This clonotype was detected only a few times. An end of the junction does not agree with germline; a read error may underlie this. This sequence joins TRBV6-1 and TRBJ2-7; D perhaps matches TRBD1 (5 bases). The CDR3 has 13 amino acids. Germline V CDR1 and CDR2: MNHNS, SASEGT. The CDR3 DNA is TGTGCCAGCAGAGAAGGGGTGACATACGAGCAGTACTTC. This translates into CASREGVTYEQYF.

This clonotype was detected a few times. The V and J genes are TRBV12-3 or TRBV12-4 and TRBJ2-6, with D perhaps assigned TRBD1 or TRBD2 (7 bases each). The CDR3 sequence is 15 residues long. Trimming shortened V by 11 bases and J by 0 bases, and 14 bases separated the two germline ends. The CDR3 loop is CAVTGEGSGANVLTF. Written as DNA, the CDR3 is TGTGCCGTCACAGGGGAGGGCTCTGGGGCCAACGTCCTGACTTTC.

This clonotype was picked up many times. The chain carries TRBV10-3 and TRBJ1-5; TRBD1 matches 10 bases. Trimming removed 8 bases from V and 3 bases from J; junction bases left unmatched: 4. The length of the CDR3 is 14 residues. The germline gives CDR1 ENHRY, CDR2 SYGVKD. CDR3: CAIADRGVNQPQHF. Here the CDR3 DNA reads TGTGCCATCGCGGACAGGGGGGTCAATCAGCCCCAGCATTTT.

This clonotype has a handful of counts. The J gene is TRBJ1-4, the V gene TRBV7-6; D gene ambiguous. This CDR3 is 18 amino acids long. V lost 1 base, J lost 3 bases, and 18 bases lay in between. Germline CDR1 is SGHVS and CDR2 is FNYEAQ. In DNA form, the CDR3 reads TGTGCCAGCAGCTTAGATCATTTGGTGGGCTTGGCTAATGAAAAACTGTTTTTT. It encodes CASSLDHLVGLANEKLFF.

On this clonotype itself: The CDR3 does not end in the conserved phenylalanine or tryptophan, so this is likely a read error. This rearrangement joins TRBV27 to TRBJ2-3; 8 positions agree with TRBD2. The junction had 14 bases not matched to a gene; V was cut back by 7 bases and J by 2 bases. The CDR3 sequence is 17 residues long. The germline gives CDR1 MNHEY, CDR2 SMNVEV (reference sequence). CDR3 loop: CASIRRGVLISTDTQYL. CDR3 coding DNA: TGTGCCAGCATTCGGCGGGGGGTCCTCATCTCCACAGATACGCAGTATTTG.